The sequence of this TCR beta chain was determined in a study of T cell responses to AZD1222 COVID-19 vaccine. Study-wide points: Receipt of two AZD1222 doses was followed by a rise in Spike-specific TCR breadth and depth. Sampling that yielded the repertoires occurred only after the peak T cell response.

Germline CDR1 SGHVS, CDR2 FQNEAQ. This CDR3 contains 14 residues. Trimming removed 3 bases from V and 0 bases from J; junction bases left unmatched: 0. With respect to this clone: Its antigen is currently unknown. This sample includes further DNA sequences coding for the same CDR3.

Measured with immunoSEQ multiplex PCR; TCRdb has only the in-frame clones, and not every one. The sample has just over 90,000 clones, approximately 90% seen once; the top ten hold about 2.4%. This TCR derives from an adult who received the AZD1222 COVID-19 vaccine. The chain is built from TRBV7-8 and TRBJ1-1; 8 positions agree with TRBD1. Source: peripheral blood, taken 28 days after the second AZD1222 dose. The CDR3 DNA is TGTGCCAGCAGCTTGGACAGGGTGAACACTGAAGCTTTCTTT. It specifies CASSLDRVNTEAFF.